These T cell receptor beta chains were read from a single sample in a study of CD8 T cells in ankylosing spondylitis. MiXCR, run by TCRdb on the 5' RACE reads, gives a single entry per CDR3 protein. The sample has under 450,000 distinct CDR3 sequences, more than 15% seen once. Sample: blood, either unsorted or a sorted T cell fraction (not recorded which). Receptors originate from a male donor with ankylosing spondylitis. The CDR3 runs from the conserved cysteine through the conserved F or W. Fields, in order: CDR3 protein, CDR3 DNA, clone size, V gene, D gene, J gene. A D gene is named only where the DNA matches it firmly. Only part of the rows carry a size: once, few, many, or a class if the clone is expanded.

CDR3aa: CSARDPLDRAWEKLFF; CDR3nt: TGCAGTGCTAGAGATCCCTTAGACAGGGCTTGGGAAAAACTGTTTTTT; abundance: -; v_gene: TRBV20-1; d_gene: TRBD1; j_gene: TRBJ1-4
CDR3aa: CASSPPPTSGNTIYF; CDR3nt: TGTGCCAGCAGCCCTCCCCCTACCTCTGGAAACACCATATATTTT; abundance: many; v_gene: TRBV6-1; d_gene: -; j_gene: TRBJ1-3
CDR3aa: CASSLGRGLYGYTF; CDR3nt: TGTGCCAGCAGCTTAGGGAGGGGCCTCTATGGCTACACCTTC; abundance: -; v_gene: TRBV7-8; d_gene: -; j_gene: TRBJ1-2
CDR3aa: CASSQVGFSKPNGYTF; CDR3nt: TGCGCCAGCAGCCAAGTTGGGTTCAGCAAGCCTAATGGCTACACCTTC; abundance: -; v_gene: TRBV4-1; d_gene: -; j_gene: TRBJ1-2
CDR3aa: CASSIGGRQNTGELFF; CDR3nt: TGTGCCAGTAGTATAGGCGGACGGCAGAACACCGGGGAGCTGTTTTTT; abundance: -; v_gene: TRBV19; d_gene: -; j_gene: TRBJ2-2
CDR3aa: CASSFKGNSPLHF; CDR3nt: TGTGCCAGCAGTTTTAAAGGCAATTCACCCCTCCACTTT; abundance: -; v_gene: TRBV12-3/TRBV12-4; d_gene: -; j_gene: TRBJ1-6
CDR3aa: CASSWTGNYGYTF; CDR3nt: TGCGCCAGCAGCTGGACAGGAAACTATGGCTACACCTTC; abundance: -; v_gene: TRBV5-1; d_gene: TRBD1; j_gene: TRBJ1-2
CDR3aa: CASSYVRDRGAYSNQPQHF; CDR3nt: TGTGCCAGCAGTTACGTCCGGGACAGGGGAGCTTATAGCAATCAGCCCCAGCATTTT; abundance: once; v_gene: TRBV6-2/TRBV6-3; d_gene: TRBD1; j_gene: TRBJ1-5
CDR3aa: CASSQARGLAGEGGDTQYF; CDR3nt: TGCGCCAGCAGCCAAGCCAGGGGACTAGCGGGAGAGGGGGGAGATACGCAGTATTTT; abundance: -; v_gene: TRBV4-3; d_gene: TRBD2; j_gene: TRBJ2-3
CDR3aa: CASSPGLGEQYF; CDR3nt: TGCGCCAGCAGCCCGGGACTCGGCGAGCAGTACTTC; abundance: few; v_gene: TRBV5-1; d_gene: -; j_gene: TRBJ2-7
CDR3aa: CASSLRDSSGETQYF; CDR3nt: TGTGCCAGCAGTCTCCGGGACTCTAGCGGGGAGACCCAGTACTTC; abundance: few; v_gene: TRBV6-2/TRBV6-3; d_gene: TRBD2; j_gene: TRBJ2-5
CDR3aa: CASSLEGPASTDTQYF; CDR3nt: TGCGCCAGCAGCTTGGAAGGCCCGGCCTCCACAGATACGCAGTATTTT; abundance: few; v_gene: TRBV5-1; d_gene: -; j_gene: TRBJ2-3
CDR3aa: CASSRQGVGNQPQHF; CDR3nt: TGTGCCAGCAGCCGACAGGGTGTCGGTAATCAGCCCCAGCATTTT; abundance: many; v_gene: TRBV2; d_gene: TRBD1; j_gene: TRBJ1-5
CDR3aa: CASSGLGTGESEAFF; CDR3nt: TGCGCCAGCAGCGGCCTCGGGACAGGGGAGTCTGAAGCTTTCTTT; abundance: few; v_gene: TRBV5-1; d_gene: TRBD1; j_gene: TRBJ1-1
CDR3aa: CASSGRTVDSYEQYF; CDR3nt: TGTGCCAGCAGCGGCCGGACAGTGGACTCCTACGAGCAGTACTTC; abundance: few; v_gene: TRBV7-8; d_gene: -; j_gene: TRBJ2-7
CDR3aa: CATSSPGLGETQYF; CDR3nt: TGTGCCACCAGCAGTCCAGGGCTAGGGGAGACCCAGTACTTC; abundance: few; v_gene: TRBV15; d_gene: -; j_gene: TRBJ2-5
CDR3aa: CASSLSGRKQETQYF; CDR3nt: TGTGCCAGCAGCTTGTCGGGACGTAAACAAGAGACCCAGTACTTC; abundance: -; v_gene: TRBV11-2; d_gene: -; j_gene: TRBJ2-5
CDR3aa: CATSRDRVSGNTDTQYF; CDR3nt: TGTGCCACCAGCAGAGATCGGGTTAGCGGGAACACAGATACGCAGTATTTT; abundance: many; v_gene: TRBV15; d_gene: TRBD2; j_gene: TRBJ2-3
CDR3aa: CASRATSAGELFF; CDR3nt: TGTGCCAGCAGGGCGACTAGCGCCGGGGAGCTGTTTTTT; abundance: -; v_gene: TRBV12-3/TRBV12-4; d_gene: TRBD2; j_gene: TRBJ2-2
CDR3aa: CSGEGGQETQYF; CDR3nt: TGCAGCGGGGAGGGAGGGCAAGAGACCCAGTACTTC; abundance: many; v_gene: TRBV29-1; d_gene: TRBD2; j_gene: TRBJ2-5
CDR3aa: CASSLKAGGPSGELFF; CDR3nt: TGTGCCAGCAGCTTAAAGGCGGGAGGGCCTAGCGGGGAGCTGTTTTTT; abundance: -; v_gene: TRBV7-3; d_gene: TRBD2; j_gene: TRBJ2-2
CDR3aa: CASSKAQGYGYTF; CDR3nt: TGTGCCAGCAGCAAGGCTCAGGGCTATGGCTACACCTTC; abundance: -; v_gene: TRBV21-1; d_gene: -; j_gene: TRBJ1-2
CDR3aa: CASSPEGVAGVSPLHF; CDR3nt: TGCGCCAGCAGCCCGGAGGGGGTTGCAGGGGTTTCACCCCTCCACTTT; abundance: few; v_gene: TRBV5-1; d_gene: -; j_gene: TRBJ1-6
CDR3aa: CASNGYNEQFF; CDR3nt: TGTGCCAGCAATGGTTACAATGAGCAGTTCTTC; abundance: -; v_gene: TRBV28; d_gene: -; j_gene: TRBJ2-1
CDR3aa: CASSSGQTYGSPLHF; CDR3nt: TGTGCCAGCAGTTCCGGACAGACATATGGCTCACCCCTCCACTTT; abundance: -; v_gene: TRBV12-3/TRBV12-4; d_gene: -; j_gene: TRBJ1-6
CDR3aa: CSVGQSHQPQHF; CDR3nt: TGCAGCGTCGGGCAGTCTCATCAGCCCCAGCATTTT; abundance: -; v_gene: TRBV29-1; d_gene: -; j_gene: TRBJ1-5
CDR3aa: CASSPLATGGNQPQHF; CDR3nt: TGTGCCAGCTCACCATTGGCGACAGGGGGGAATCAGCCCCAGCATTTT; abundance: few; v_gene: TRBV18; d_gene: TRBD1; j_gene: TRBJ1-5
CDR3aa: CAWRTGTGELFF; CDR3nt: TGTGCCTGGAGAACAGGGACCGGGGAGCTGTTTTTT; abundance: few; v_gene: TRBV30; d_gene: -; j_gene: TRBJ2-2
CDR3aa: CASSLRARQGRNGYTF; CDR3nt: TGTGCCAGCAGTTTACGCGCGCGGCAGGGCCGAAATGGCTACACCTTC; abundance: many; v_gene: TRBV28; d_gene: -; j_gene: TRBJ1-2
CDR3aa: CAWSVDGRGDF; CDR3nt: TGTGCCTGGAGTGTCGATGGTCGAGGTGACTTT; abundance: -; v_gene: TRBV30; d_gene: -; j_gene: TRBJ1-1
CDR3aa: CATSRVGLAGLVAEQFF; CDR3nt: TGTGCCACCAGCAGAGTGGGACTAGCGGGACTCGTGGCTGAGCAGTTCTTC; abundance: -; v_gene: TRBV15; d_gene: TRBD2; j_gene: TRBJ2-1
CDR3aa: CASSYPGGSYNEQFF; CDR3nt: TGTGCCAGCAGTTACCCGGGAGGGTCCTACAATGAGCAGTTCTTC; abundance: -; v_gene: TRBV6-2/TRBV6-3; d_gene: TRBD2; j_gene: TRBJ2-1
CDR3aa: CASSKMETQYF; CDR3nt: TGTGCCAGTAGTAAGATGGAGACCCAGTACTTC; abundance: few; v_gene: TRBV19; d_gene: -; j_gene: TRBJ2-5
CDR3aa: CASSYGTGSSYEQYF; CDR3nt: TGTGCCAGCAGTTACGGGACAGGGAGCTCCTACGAGCAGTACTTC; abundance: few; v_gene: TRBV6-5; d_gene: TRBD1; j_gene: TRBJ2-7
CDR3aa: CASSLYGDTHEQYF; CDR3nt: TGTGCCAGCTCACTATACGGGGATACCCACGAGCAGTACTTC; abundance: -; v_gene: TRBV18; d_gene: -; j_gene: TRBJ2-7
CDR3aa: CASSKRGGPSDTQYF; CDR3nt: TGTGCCAGCAGCAAACGAGGAGGGCCCTCCGATACGCAGTATTTT; abundance: -; v_gene: TRBV5-6; d_gene: -; j_gene: TRBJ2-3
CDR3aa: CASSPGGGEEQFF; CDR3nt: TGCGCCAGCAGCCCGGGCGGGGGGGAAGAGCAGTTCTTC; abundance: few; v_gene: TRBV5-1; d_gene: TRBD2; j_gene: TRBJ2-1
CDR3aa: CSARPPGQIIRSSYNSPLHF; CDR3nt: TGCAGTGCCCGCCCCCCGGGACAAATAATCAGAAGCTCCTATAATTCACCCCTCCACTTT; abundance: few; v_gene: TRBV20-1; d_gene: -; j_gene: TRBJ1-6
CDR3aa: CSARRDYYLTDTQYF; CDR3nt: TGCAGTGCCCGCCGGGACTATTATCTCACAGATACGCAGTATTTT; abundance: -; v_gene: TRBV20-1; d_gene: TRBD2; j_gene: TRBJ2-3
CDR3aa: CASTPPPPGELFF; CDR3nt: TGTGCCAGCACCCCACCCCCCCCCGGGGAGCTGTTTTTT; abundance: -; v_gene: TRBV12-3/TRBV12-4; d_gene: -; j_gene: TRBJ2-2
CDR3aa: CASSSGLAGGRDTQYF; CDR3nt: TGTGCCAGCAGCTCCGGACTAGCGGGGGGTAGAGATACGCAGTATTTT; abundance: -; v_gene: TRBV7-9; d_gene: TRBD2; j_gene: TRBJ2-3
CDR3aa: CASSLSGGKMDTQYF; CDR3nt: TGTGCCAGCAGTTTAAGCGGGGGGAAGATGGATACGCAGTATTTT; abundance: few; v_gene: TRBV2; d_gene: TRBD2; j_gene: TRBJ2-3
CDR3aa: CASSPHLGQGQDNEQFF; CDR3nt: TGTGCCAGCAGCCCCCACCTAGGACAGGGGCAAGACAATGAGCAGTTCTTC; abundance: few; v_gene: TRBV14; d_gene: TRBD1; j_gene: TRBJ2-1
CDR3aa: CASSPKGTKNTEAFF; CDR3nt: TGTGCCAGCAGCCCGAAAGGGACCAAGAACACTGAAGCTTTCTTT; abundance: -; v_gene: TRBV7-9; d_gene: -; j_gene: TRBJ1-1
CDR3aa: CASSPKGNTDTQYF; CDR3nt: TGTGCCAGCTCACCAAAAGGGAACACAGATACGCAGTATTTT; abundance: -; v_gene: TRBV18; d_gene: -; j_gene: TRBJ2-3
CDR3aa: CASRSGTGANVLTF; CDR3nt: TGTGCCAGCAGGTCGGGTACCGGGGCCAACGTCCTGACTTTC; abundance: -; v_gene: TRBV6-1; d_gene: -; j_gene: TRBJ2-6